The clone carrying this T cell receptor beta chain was picked up many times. The antigen is undetermined. TCRdb reanalysed the RACE reads using MiXCR and keeps one entry per CDR3 protein. The sample contains under 55,000 distinct CDR3 sequences, 9.9% of which appear only once. Time point described: patch test 3, about 24 weeks after DPC sensitization. Indicated treatment: therapeutic diphenylcyclopropenone sensitization with weekly scalp DPC. The germline CDR1 and CDR2 sequences are SGHTA and FQGNSA. This CDR3 has 15 residues. Trimming took off 2 bases at V and 1 base at J, with 11 bases between the two ends. This entry belongs to a study of human T cells and chemical hapten exposure. Findings of the study overall: Counts of TCRs above 1 in 1000 frequency stayed unchanged with DPC sensitization.

This chain links TRBV7-2 with TRBJ1-2; D is possibly TRBD1 (5 bases). The clonotype originates from a woman aged 40-49 years with alopecia areata. Some clones in this sample may be carry-over from other donors' samples. This specimen consisted of whole blood, obtained in connection with sensitization to the hapten diphenylcyclopropenone (DPC). The CDR3, as DNA: TGTGCCAGCAGCTTAAATGGGGGAAATAACTATGGCTACACCTTC. Its protein product is CASSLNGGNNYGYTF.